This TCR beta chain emerged from a study of sequential checkpoint blockade in melanoma. Study-wide context: After both sequences, patients received maintenance nivolumab.

Sequencing used immunoSEQ multiplex PCR; TCRdb keeps in-frame clones, though not all of them. Of 30,000 or so clones listed, more than 65% are singletons. As to treatment: randomized to nivolumab then ipilimumab (arm A) or the reverse (arm B). The CDR3 consists of 13 residues. V lost 2 bases to trimming and J lost 7 bases, with 11 bases between them. Germline lookup yields CDR1 SGHAT and CDR2 FQNNGV. This sequence was found in a human donor with melanoma. The starting material was CD8+ T cells sorted from blood (inferred from file names), obtained from a patient given nivolumab and ipilimumab in sequence. The V and J genes are TRBV11-2 and TRBJ1-1; D uncertain. The CDR3 loop is CASSLQEGLEAFF. CDR3 nucleotides: TGTGCCAGCAGCTTACAAGAGGGCCTTGAAGCTTTCTTT.